This entry lists 25 T cell receptor beta chains sequenced from one sample in a study of OX40 agonist ivuxolimab in advanced cancers. Using immunoSEQ multiplex PCR, the repertoire was profiled, and TCRdb retains in-frame clones only, with some absent. The profile shows tens of thousands of clones, approximately 86% of them singletons. The sample here was CD4+ or CD8+ T cells sorted from blood, taken in a trial of the OX40 agonist ivuxolimab. All receptors derive from an adult with an advanced solid tumor such as melanoma, head and neck, liver or kidney cancer.

V and J are TRBV7-3 and TRBJ2-7; D ambiguous. This CDR3 has 15 residues. Trimming stripped 4 bases from V and 0 bases from J, with 13 bases between. Looked up from germline, CDR1 is SGHTA and CDR2 is FQGTGA. The CDR3 loop is CASSSSRVSSYEQYF. The DNA for the CDR3 is TGTGCCAGCAGCTCGAGCCGCGTTAGCTCCTACGAGCAGTACTTC.

The V call is TRBV7-9, the J call TRBJ1-5; 7 nucleotides line up with TRBD1. The CDR3 is made up of 13 amino acids. Germline loops: CDR1 SEHNR, CDR2 FQNEAQ (reference sequence). V trimming: 3 bases; J trimming: 5 bases; junction bases outside the gene matches: 1. This CDR3 is CASSFQGDQPQHF. For the CDR3, the DNA is TGTGCCAGCAGCTTTCAGGGGGATCAGCCCCAGCATTTT.

This chain joins TRBV5-1 and TRBJ2-2, with 7 bases matching TRBD2. Germline CDR1 is SGHRS and CDR2 is YFSETQ. The CDR3 runs 15 residues. J lost 6 bases, V lost 6 bases, and 11 bases had no gene match. CDR3 region: CASTMGGDSAGELFF. CDR3 nucleotide sequence: TGCGCCAGCACCATGGGGGGGGACTCTGCCGGGGAGCTGTTTTTT.

The chain carries TRBV7-3 and TRBJ2-3; 7 positions match TRBD2. V shed 5 bases, J shed 1 base, and the junction held 9 bases outside the gene matches. CDR3 length: 16 amino acids. In germline, CDR1 is SGHTA, CDR2 FQGTGA. The CDR3 bases are TGTGCCAGCAGCCTCCTGACCAGCGGGGGCACAGATACGCAGTATTTT. It specifies CASSLLTSGGTDTQYF. Using reference TRBV7-3 and TRBJ2-3 for the parts outside the CDR3, the full variable domain is GAGVSQTPSNKVTEKGKYVELRCDPISGHTALYWYRQSLGQGPEFLIYFQGTGAADDSGLPNDRFFAVRPEGSVSTLKIQRTERGDSAVYLCASSLLTSGGTDTQYFGPGTRLTVL.

The V gene is TRBV19, the J gene TRBJ1-5, with TRBD1 matching over 11 bases. Germline V CDR1 and CDR2: LNHDA, SQIVND (reference sequence). The CDR3 totals 16 residues. Losses at the gene ends were 2 bases for V and 5 bases for J; bases not matched to a gene: 5. CDR3 in DNA: TGTGCCAGTAGTATACAAAAGGGACAGGGGGATCAGCCCCAGCATTTT. Encoded protein: CASSIQKGQGDQPQHF.

As DNA, the CDR3 is TGTGCCAGCAGGATTACTCAGAATCAGCCCCAGCATTTT. Translating it yields CASRITQNQPQHF. The chain combines TRBV6-5 with TRBJ1-5; D gene unclear. Germline CDR1 is MNHEY and CDR2 is SVGAGI. CDR3 size: 13 residues. Trimming pared 6 bases from V and 4 bases from J, leaving 10 bases between.

This chain uses TRBV18 with TRBJ1-4; D is possibly TRBD1 (5 bases). There are 11 residues in the CDR3. CDR1 and CDR2 (germline): KGHSH, LQKENI. V shed 4 bases and J shed 8 bases, with 5 bases lying between them. The CDR3 spells CASSQGEKLFF. Here the CDR3 DNA reads TGTGCCAGCTCACAGGGGGAAAAACTGTTTTTT.

This sequence joins TRBV10-2 and TRBJ1-5; D might be TRBD1 (5 bases). This CDR3 has 15 amino acids. V was trimmed by 7 bases and J by 1 base, leaving 14 bases between them. Germline V lookup: CDR1 WSHSY, CDR2 SAAADI. The CDR3 reads CASKERGTSNQPQHF. The DNA of the CDR3 is TGCGCCAGCAAGGAACGGGGGACCAGCAATCAGCCCCAGCATTTT.

A remark on this clone: Mismatch with germline at one junction end may stem from a read error. The gene calls are TRBV28 and TRBJ2-7; 7 bases align to TRBD1. There are 13 residues in the CDR3. The V gene's germline CDR1 is MDHEN and CDR2 SYDVKM. The CDR3 loop reads CASSIRRTGPSNF. The CDR3 coding sequence is TGTGCCAGCAGCATAAGAAGGACAGGTCCCTCAAACTTC. Looking up the rest from reference TRBV28 and TRBJ2-7 gives the full variable domain: DVKVTQSSRYLVKRTGEKVFLECVQDMDHENMFWYRQDPGLGLRLIYFSYDVKMKEKGDIPEGYSVSREKKERFSLILESASTNQTSMYLCASSIRRTGPSNFGPGTRLTVT.

The chain joins TRBV30 to TRBJ1-4; weak D call: TRBD1 (5 bases). V gave up 5 bases and J gave up 5 bases, with 12 bases separating them. The CDR3 covers 13 residues. The germline V gene encodes CDR1 GTSNPN and CDR2 SVGIG (reference sequence). The CDR3 here is CAWGDGRNEKLFF. CDR3 nucleotide sequence: TGTGCCTGGGGGGACGGAAGGAATGAAAAACTGTTTTTT.

This CDR3 reads CASSFQGFETQYF. Written as DNA, the CDR3 is TGTGCCAGCAGCTTTCAGGGCTTTGAGACCCAGTACTTC. This chain links TRBV11-2 with TRBJ2-5; a weak D match, TRBD1 (5 bases). The V end lost 3 bases, the J end lost 5 bases, and 10 bases lay between the germline ends. The CDR3 is 13 amino acids. From germline, CDR1 is SGHAT and CDR2 FQNNGV. Based on the CDR3 plus reference TRBV11-2 and TRBJ2-5, the full variable domain is EAGVAQSPRYKIIEKRQSVAFWCNPISGHATLYWYQQILGQGPKLLIQFQNNGVVDDSQLPKDRFSAERLKGVDSTLKIQPAKLEDSAVYLCASSFQGFETQYFGPGTRLLVL.

The chain links TRBV27 to TRBJ1-4; D remains unclear. The CDR3 consists of 12 residues. Trimming took 4 bases from V and 10 from J, leaving 10 bases between them. Germline V gene data show CDR1 as MNHEY and CDR2 as SMNVEV (reference sequence). CDR3 protein: CASSSGRGKLFF. CDR3 nucleotides: TGTGCCAGCAGTTCCGGGCGGGGAAAACTGTTTTTT.

This chain connects TRBV18 to TRBJ1-1; maybe TRBD1 (5 bases). Germline CDR1 and CDR2: KGHSH and LQKENI. This CDR3 has 15 amino acids. Trimming took off 0 bases at V and 1 base at J, with 9 bases between the two ends. CDR3 protein: CASSPPAGGNTEAFF. DNA of the CDR3: TGTGCCAGCTCACCACCGGCCGGGGGGAACACTGAAGCTTTCTTT. The whole variable domain, remainder taken from reference TRBV18 and TRBJ1-1, is NAGVMQNPRHLVRRRGQEARLRCSPMKGHSHVYWYRQLPEEGLKFMVYLQKENIIDESGMPKERFSAEFPKEGPSILRIQQVVRGDSAAYFCASSPPAGGNTEAFFGQGTRLTVV.

V is TRBV7-2 and J is TRBJ2-7, with TRBD2 matching over 9 bases. V shed 6 bases and J 5 bases; nucleotides not matched to a gene: 8. This CDR3 is 14 amino acids long. Germline-derived CDR1 and CDR2 are SGHTA and FQGNSA. Here the CDR3 DNA reads TGTGCCAGCAGGACTCAAGCGGGGGGCCACGAGCAGTACTTC. It translates to CASRTQAGGHEQYF.

The chain has TRBV5-4 and TRBJ2-7; 12 bases map to TRBD2. V trimming: 1 base; J trimming: 6 bases; junction bases outside the gene matches: 2. The germline gives CDR1 SGHNT, CDR2 YYREEE (reference sequence). The CDR3 totals 14 residues. The CDR3 nucleotides read TGTGCCAGCAGCTTGCAGGGACTAGCGGGCGAGCAGTACTTC. Protein product: CASSLQGLAGEQYF.

This rearrangement joins TRBV18 to TRBJ2-3, with D possibly matching TRBD1 (6 bases). The CDR3 has 14 amino acids. The germline V gene encodes CDR1 KGHSH and CDR2 LQKENI. V was pared by 3 bases and J by 4 bases, with 11 bases between. CDR3 protein: CASSPRQASDTQYF. The CDR3 nucleotides read TGTGCCAGCTCACCTAGACAGGCCTCAGATACGCAGTATTTT.

The chain joins TRBV11-3 to TRBJ2-2; D gene ambiguous. Per germline, CDR1 SGHNT and CDR2 YENEEA. This CDR3 region has 14 residues. Trimming took 1 base from V and 0 from J, leaving 3 bases between them. The CDR3 region has the DNA TGTGCCAGCAGCTTAGTGGCGAACACCGGGGAGCTGTTTTTT. As protein: CASSLVANTGELFF.

The V gene is TRBV19, the J gene TRBJ1-3; D is possibly TRBD1 (6 bases). Trimming removed 2 bases from V and 0 bases from J, with 8 bases in between. Germline assignment: CDR1 LNHDA and CDR2 SQIVND (reference sequence). This CDR3 has 15 residues. The CDR3 here is CASSIRDTSGNTIYF. The CDR3 coding sequence is TGTGCCAGTAGTATACGGGACACCTCTGGAAACACCATATATTTT.

The chain is built from TRBV7-3 and TRBJ1-4, with a tentative D call TRBD1 (5 bases). The CDR3 length is 21 residues. Between the trimmed V and J ends, which lost 1 base and 0 bases, there was a span of 24 bases. Per germline, CDR1 SGHTA and CDR2 FQGTGA. CDR3 DNA: TGTGCCAGCAGCTTAAATGGTATCGGGGGGACCGACCCAGCAACTAATGAAAAACTGTTTTTT. It translates to CASSLNGIGGTDPATNEKLFF.

The V and J genes are TRBV5-4 and TRBJ2-5; D remains ambiguous. CDR3 size: 15 residues. Germline CDR1 reads SGHNT; CDR2 reads YYREEE (reference sequence). V was cut by 0 bases and J by 0 bases, with 9 bases left in between. CDR3 region: CASSLAPTNQETQYF. Written as DNA, the CDR3 is TGTGCCAGCAGCTTGGCACCCACGAACCAAGAGACCCAGTACTTC.

The gene calls are TRBV6-5 and TRBJ2-7, with 7 bases fitting TRBD1. Germline assignment: CDR1 MNHEY and CDR2 SVGAGI. V dropped 6 bases and J dropped 4; count of bases not matched to a gene: 9. The length of the CDR3 is 14 residues. The CDR3 reads CASRYDRVDYEQYF. CDR3 in DNA: TGTGCCAGCAGATATGACAGGGTTGATTACGAGCAGTACTTC.

In its sample, this clone was seen once. V and J are TRBV11-1 and TRBJ1-2, with 7 bases that match TRBD1. The CDR3 totals 15 residues. Germline trimming cut 6 bases from V and 4 bases from J; bases unmatched to any gene: 11. Germline loops: CDR1 SGHAT, CDR2 FQDESV (reference sequence). The CDR3 nucleotides are TGTGCCAGCAGTAAGGAGCCAGGGACAGTCTATGGCTACACCTTC. This encodes CASSKEPGTVYGYTF.

V is TRBV4-2 and J is TRBJ2-6; tentatively, D is TRBD1 (5 bases). V lost 6 bases and J 4 bases, leaving 13 bases between the germline ends. Germline lookup yields CDR1 LGHNA and CDR2 YNFKEQ. There are 15 residues in the CDR3. The CDR3 protein is CASSPQGSGANVLTF. CDR3 DNA sequence: TGTGCCAGCAGTCCCCAGGGCTCAGGGGCCAACGTCCTGACTTTC.

The V and J genes are TRBV27 and TRBJ2-6, with TRBD1 matching over 7 bases. CDR1 is MNHEY, CDR2 SMNVEV, per germline (reference sequence). V shed 5 bases, J shed 3 bases, and the junction held 4 bases outside the gene matches. This CDR3 region has 15 residues. The CDR3 nucleotides are TGTGCCAGCAGTAGCAACAGGGGTGGGGCCAACGTCCTGACTTTC. Translation: CASSSNRGGANVLTF.

This chain uses TRBV5-1 with TRBJ2-1; TRBD2 matches at 11 bases. The CDR3 contains 16 residues. CDR1 and CDR2 (germline): SGHRS, YFSETQ. The junction had 8 bases not matched to a gene; V was cut back by 4 bases and J by 5 bases. This CDR3 reads CASSPIAGGPNNEQFF. The CDR3 nucleotides are TGCGCCAGCAGCCCGATAGCGGGAGGGCCCAACAATGAGCAGTTCTTC.